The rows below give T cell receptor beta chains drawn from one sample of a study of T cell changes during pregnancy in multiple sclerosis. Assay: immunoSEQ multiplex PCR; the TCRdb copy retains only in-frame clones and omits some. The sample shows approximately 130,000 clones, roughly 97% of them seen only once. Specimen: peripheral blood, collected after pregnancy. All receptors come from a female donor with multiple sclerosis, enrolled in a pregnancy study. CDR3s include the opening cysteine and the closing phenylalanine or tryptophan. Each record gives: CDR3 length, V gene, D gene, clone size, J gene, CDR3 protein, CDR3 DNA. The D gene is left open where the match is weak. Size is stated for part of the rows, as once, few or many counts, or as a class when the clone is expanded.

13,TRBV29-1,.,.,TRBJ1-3,CSVEDPLGNTIYF,TGCAGCGTTGAAGATCCCTTGGGAAACACCATATATTTT
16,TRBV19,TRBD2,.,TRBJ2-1,CASSMGGLAGYNEQFF,TGTGCCAGTAGTATGGGGGGTCTAGCGGGGTACAATGAGCAGTTCTTC
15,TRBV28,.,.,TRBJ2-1,CASNLRLAPYNEQFF,TGTGCCAGCAATCTGAGGCTAGCGCCATACAATGAGCAGTTCTTC
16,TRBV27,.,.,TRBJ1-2,CASSSPMRGKIDGYTF,TGTGCCAGCAGCTCCCCTATGCGGGGAAAGATCGATGGCTACACCTTC
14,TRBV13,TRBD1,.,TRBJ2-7,CASSLGQSIYEQYF,TGTGCCAGCAGCTTGGGACAGTCAATCTACGAGCAGTACTTC
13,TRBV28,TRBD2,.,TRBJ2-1,CASTLAGRDEQFF,TGTGCCAGCACTCTAGCCGGGAGGGATGAGCAGTTCTTC
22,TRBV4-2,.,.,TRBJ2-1,CASSQRYHTSISKNVPNNEQFF,TGTGCCAGCAGCCAAAGATACCACACTAGCATTTCCAAAAACGTGCCAAACAATGAGCAGTTCTTC
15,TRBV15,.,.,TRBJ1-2,CATSRDVLGADGYTF,TGTGCCACCAGCAGAGATGTTTTAGGGGCTGATGGCTACACCTTC
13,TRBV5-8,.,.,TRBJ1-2,CASSLVLSYGYTF,TGTGCCAGCAGCTTGGTACTGAGCTATGGCTACACCTTC
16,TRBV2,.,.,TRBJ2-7,CASSEGAADNSYEQYF,TGTGCCAGCAGTGAAGGGGCTGCCGACAACTCCTACGAGCAGTACTTC
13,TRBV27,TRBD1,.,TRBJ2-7,CATRGRTGYEQYF,TGTGCCACCCGGGGTCGGACAGGCTACGAGCAGTACTTC
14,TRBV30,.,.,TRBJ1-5,CAWSVLGSNQPQHF,TGTGCCTGGAGTGTACTCGGGAGCAATCAGCCCCAGCATTTT
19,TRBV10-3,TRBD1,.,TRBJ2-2,CAISESRGRTGGAGGELFF,TGTGCCATCAGTGAGTCGAGAGGCCGCACAGGGGGCGCCGGCGGGGAGCTGTTTTTT
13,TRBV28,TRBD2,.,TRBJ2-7,CASSLLGRGEQYF,TGTGCCAGCAGTTTACTTGGGAGGGGCGAGCAGTACTTC
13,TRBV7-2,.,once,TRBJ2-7,CASSLGGIGEQYF,TGTGCCAGCAGCTTAGGAGGGATCGGGGAGCAGTACTTC
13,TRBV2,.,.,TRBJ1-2,CASSARPNYGYTF,TGTGCCAGCAGTGCGCGTCCTAACTATGGCTACACCTTC
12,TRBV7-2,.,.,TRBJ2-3,CASSLPTDTQYF,TGTGCCAGCAGCTTACCGACAGATACGCAGTATTTT
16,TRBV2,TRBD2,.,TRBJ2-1,CASSVLGTSGIGLQFF,TGTGCCAGCAGTGTCCTTGGGACTAGCGGGATAGGGTTGCAGTTCTTC
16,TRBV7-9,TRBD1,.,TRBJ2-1,CASRGWTGSNYNEQFF,TGTGCCAGCAGGGGATGGACAGGCTCTAACTACAATGAGCAGTTCTTC
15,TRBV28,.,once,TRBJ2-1,CASSSYSGGHNEQFF,TGTGCCAGCAGCAGCTATTCGGGGGGCCACAATGAGCAGTTCTTC
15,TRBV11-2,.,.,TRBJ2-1,CASSLGGSPYNEQFF,TGTGCCAGCAGCTTAGGGGGCAGCCCCTACAATGAGCAGTTCTTC
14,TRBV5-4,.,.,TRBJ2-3,CASSLVGPTDTQYF,TGTGCCAGCAGCTTGGTGGGGCCTACAGATACGCAGTATTTT
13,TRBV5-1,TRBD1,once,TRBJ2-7,CASSRDRDYEQYF,TGCGCCAGCAGCCGTGACAGGGACTACGAGCAGTACTTC
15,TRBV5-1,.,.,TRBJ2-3,CASSLGTASTDTQYF,TGCGCCAGCAGCTTGGGGACAGCCAGCACAGATACGCAGTATTTT
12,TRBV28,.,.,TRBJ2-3,CASISYTDTQYF,TGTGCCAGCATTTCTTACACAGATACGCAGTATTTT
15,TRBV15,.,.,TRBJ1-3,CATSRDQVSGNTIYF,TGTGCCACCAGCAGAGACCAGGTCTCTGGAAACACCATATATTTT
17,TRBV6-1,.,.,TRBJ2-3,CASSEGLGGAGTDTQYF,TGTGCCAGCAGTGAAGGGCTAGGGGGGGCCGGCACAGATACGCAGTATTTT
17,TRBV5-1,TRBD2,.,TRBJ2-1,CASSLAVVAGGLGEQFF,TGCGCCAGCAGCTTGGCCGTGGTAGCGGGAGGGCTGGGTGAGCAGTTCTTC
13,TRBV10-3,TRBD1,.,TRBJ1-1,CAIADRLSPEAFF,TGTGCCATCGCGGACAGGCTGAGCCCTGAAGCTTTCTTT
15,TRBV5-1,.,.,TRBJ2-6,CASRYTPVRANVLTF,TGCGCCAGCAGATATACACCCGTCCGGGCCAACGTCCTGACTTTC
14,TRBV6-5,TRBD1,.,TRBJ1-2,CASSWTGTGFSHTF,TGTGCCAGCAGTTGGACCGGGACAGGCTTCAGTCACACCTTC
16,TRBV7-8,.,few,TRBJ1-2,CASTPPLRQARGGYTF,TGTGCCAGCACCCCACCACTCCGACAGGCGCGAGGGGGCTACACCTTC
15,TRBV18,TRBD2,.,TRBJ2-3,CASSGTSGISDTQYF,TGTGCCAGCTCGGGGACTAGCGGGATTTCAGATACGCAGTATTTT
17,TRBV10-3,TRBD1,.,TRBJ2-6,CAISDYQGAGGANVLTF,TGTGCCATCAGTGATTATCAGGGGGCTGGTGGGGCCAACGTCCTGACTTTC
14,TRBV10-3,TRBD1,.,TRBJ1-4,CAISSTGGFEKLFF,TGTGCCATCAGTTCGACAGGGGGGTTTGAAAAACTGTTTTTT
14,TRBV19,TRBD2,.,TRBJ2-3,CASSTAGGGDTQYF,TGTGCCAGTAGTACGGCGGGAGGTGGAGATACGCAGTATTTT
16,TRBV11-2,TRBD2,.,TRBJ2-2,CASSRRLAGEAGELFF,TGTGCCAGCAGCCGAAGACTAGCGGGAGAAGCCGGGGAGCTGTTTTTT
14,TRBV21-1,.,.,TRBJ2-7,CASSNSEDQYEQYF,TGTGCCAGCAGCAATTCGGAGGACCAGTACGAGCAGTACTTC
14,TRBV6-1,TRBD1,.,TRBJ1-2,CASSNQGAHDGYTF,TGTGCCAGCAGTAACCAGGGGGCGCATGATGGCTACACCTTC
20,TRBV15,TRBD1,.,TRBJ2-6,CATSPAPTRGPVSGANVLTF,TGTGCCACCAGCCCCGCCCCCACCAGGGGGCCCGTCTCTGGGGCCAACGTCCTGACTTTC
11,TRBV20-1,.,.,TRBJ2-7,CSAPSLLGQYF,TGCAGTGCTCCCAGCCTTCTGGGCCAGTACTTC
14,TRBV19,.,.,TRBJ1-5,CASSTGFGNQPQHF,TGTGCCAGTAGTACGGGGTTTGGAAATCAGCCCCAGCATTTT
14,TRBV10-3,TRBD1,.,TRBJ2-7,CAITEGQGAGEQYF,TGTGCCATCACAGAAGGACAGGGGGCGGGGGAGCAGTACTTC
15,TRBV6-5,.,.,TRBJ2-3,CASRPLGGPTDTQYF,TGTGCCAGCAGGCCCCTCGGCGGGCCCACAGATACGCAGTATTTT
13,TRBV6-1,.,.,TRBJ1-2,CASSEAWQNGYTF,TGTGCCAGCAGTGAAGCTTGGCAGAATGGCTACACCTTC
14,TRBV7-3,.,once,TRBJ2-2,CASSPNRVTGELFF,TGTGCCAGCAGCCCTAACCGAGTCACCGGGGAGCTGTTTTTT
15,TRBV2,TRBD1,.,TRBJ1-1,CASRGDREMNTEAFF,TGTGCCAGCAGGGGGGACAGAGAAATGAACACTGAAGCTTTCTTT
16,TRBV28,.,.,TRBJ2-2,CASSSNRVANTGELFF,TGTGCCAGCAGCTCAAACAGGGTTGCGAACACCGGGGAGCTGTTTTTT